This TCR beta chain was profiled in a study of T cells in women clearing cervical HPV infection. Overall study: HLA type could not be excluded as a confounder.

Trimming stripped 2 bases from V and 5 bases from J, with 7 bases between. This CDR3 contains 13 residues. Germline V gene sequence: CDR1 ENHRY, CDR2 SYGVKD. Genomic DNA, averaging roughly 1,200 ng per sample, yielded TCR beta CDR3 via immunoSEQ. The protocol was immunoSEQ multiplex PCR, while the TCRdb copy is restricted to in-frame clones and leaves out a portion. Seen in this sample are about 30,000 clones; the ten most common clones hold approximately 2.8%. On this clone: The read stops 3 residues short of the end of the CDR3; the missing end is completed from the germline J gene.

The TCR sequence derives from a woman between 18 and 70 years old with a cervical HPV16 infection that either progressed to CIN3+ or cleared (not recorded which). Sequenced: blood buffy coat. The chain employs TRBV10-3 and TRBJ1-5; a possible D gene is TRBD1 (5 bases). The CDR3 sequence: CAISEDSYQPQHF. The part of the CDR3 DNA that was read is TGTGCCATCAGTGAGGACAGCTATCAGCCC.